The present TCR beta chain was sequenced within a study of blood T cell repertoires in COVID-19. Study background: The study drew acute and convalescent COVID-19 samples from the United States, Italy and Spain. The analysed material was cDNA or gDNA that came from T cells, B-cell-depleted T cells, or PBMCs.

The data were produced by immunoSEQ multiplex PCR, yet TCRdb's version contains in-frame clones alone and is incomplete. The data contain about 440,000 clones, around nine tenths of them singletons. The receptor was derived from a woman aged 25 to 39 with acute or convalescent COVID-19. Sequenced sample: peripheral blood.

The CDR3 DNA sequence: TGTGCCAGCAGACAATGGGACTTTCAGCCCCAGCATTTT. It is translated as CASRQWDFQPQHF. The rearrangement links TRBV6-5 to TRBJ1-5, with a tentative D call TRBD1 (5 bases). Per germline, CDR1 MNHEY and CDR2 SVGAGI. CDR3 length equals 13 residues. V was cut by 6 bases and J by 6 bases, with 12 bases left in between.